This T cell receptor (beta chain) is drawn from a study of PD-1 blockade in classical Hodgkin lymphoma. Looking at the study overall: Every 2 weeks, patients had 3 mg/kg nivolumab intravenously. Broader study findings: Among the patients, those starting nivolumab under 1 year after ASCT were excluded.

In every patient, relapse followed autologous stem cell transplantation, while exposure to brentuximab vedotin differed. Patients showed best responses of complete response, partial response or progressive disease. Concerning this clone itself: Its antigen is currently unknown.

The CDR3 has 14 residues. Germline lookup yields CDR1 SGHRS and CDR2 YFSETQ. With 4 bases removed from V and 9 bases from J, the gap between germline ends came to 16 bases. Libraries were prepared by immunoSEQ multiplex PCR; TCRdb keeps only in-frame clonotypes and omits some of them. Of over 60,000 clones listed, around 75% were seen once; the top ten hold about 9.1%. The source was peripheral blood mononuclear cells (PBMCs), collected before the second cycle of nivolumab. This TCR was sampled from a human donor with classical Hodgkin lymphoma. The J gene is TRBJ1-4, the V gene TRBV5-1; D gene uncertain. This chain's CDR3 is CASSPGPSPKKLFF. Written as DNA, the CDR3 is TGCGCCAGCAGCCCTGGGCCCAGTCCCAAAAAACTGTTTTTT.